This record covers a single T cell receptor (beta chain). One end of the junction does not line up with germline, which may come from a read error. The data stem from a study of cytomegalovirus exposure and HLA in healthy donors. Study-wide context: Among the approximately 400 genotyped donors, around 81% were placed in the Caucasian-associated ancestry cluster.

In germline, CDR1 is SGHTS, CDR2 YDEGEE. This CDR3 contains 16 residues. The study ran its PCR with 60 Vbeta and 13 Jbeta primers. Here immunoSEQ multiplex PCR was the method, and the copy in TCRdb shows in-frame clones only, minus some. Of 74,000 or so clones in the sample, over 65% are singletons; the top ten hold roughly 3%. The genes are TRBV5-8 and TRBJ2-7; perhaps TRBD1 as D (6 bases). Sequenced: PBMCs. The receptor was isolated from a man aged 50 or older in good health and CMV-seropositive. The CDR3, as DNA: TGTGCCAGCAGCTTCGCCCGACAGGCCTCCTCCCACGAGCAGTACTTC. Translated, it gives CASSFARQASSHEQYF.